This T cell receptor (beta chain) was sequenced in a study of shared clonotypes between healthy human individuals. The germline gives CDR1 KGHSH, CDR2 LQKENI. The CDR3 has 15 amino acids. The V gene lost 3 bases and the J gene lost 2 bases, with 14 bases spanning the gap. Here immunoSEQ multiplex PCR was the method, and the copy in TCRdb shows in-frame clones only, minus some. The repertoire holds 2 million to 3 million clones, with roughly 93% as singletons. Regarding this clone: Other nucleotide sequences from this sample produce the same CDR3.

The chain couples TRBV18 to TRBJ2-7; D not resolved. The TCR was taken from a man between 18 and 35 years old in good health. Some clones in this sample may be carry-over from other donors' samples. Material: naive CD4+ T cells from PBMCs. The subset denotes: CD45RA+ positively selected. The CDR3 loop is CASSPPGQDPYEQYF. CDR3 coding DNA: TGTGCCAGCTCACCCCCCGGGCAGGACCCCTACGAGCAGTACTTC.